Shown below are 15 T cell receptor beta chains from a single sample sequenced in a study of T cell changes during pregnancy in multiple sclerosis (dated by TCRdb to about 2019). The library was generated by the immunoSEQ multiplex PCR assay. Not all clones reach the TCRdb copy of this immuneACCESS table, which keeps in-frame sequences only. Checked studies attribute under half of the gap to unresolved V genes and leave the rest unexplained. This sample is represented by 52,000 or so clones; approximately 91% of them were singletons. Together, the top ten hold around 0.27% of the sample. The sample here was CD4+ T cells from peripheral blood mononuclear cells, taken in the second trimester of pregnancy. The receptors here all came from a female donor with multiple sclerosis, enrolled in a pregnancy study.

V is TRBV2 and J is TRBJ1-2, with a tentative D call TRBD1 (5 bases). The CDR3 contains 15 residues. CDR1 is SNHLY, CDR2 FYNNEI, per germline. V shed 2 bases and J shed 8 bases, with 18 bases lying between them. As DNA, the CDR3 is TGTGCCAGCAGTGAATACAGGACAAGTAGCTCGGGCTACACCTTC. Protein product: CASSEYRTSSSGYTF. The whole variable domain, filled in from reference TRBV2 and TRBJ1-2, reads EPEVTQTPSHQVTQMGQEVILRCVPISNHLYFYWYRQILGQKVEFLVSFYNNEISEKSEIFDDQFSVERPDGSNFTLKIRSTKLEDSAMYFCASSEYRTSSSGYTFGSGTRLTVV.

The rearrangement links TRBV28 to TRBJ1-2; no clear D. Germline V gives CDR1 MDHEN, CDR2 SYDVKM. The V gene lost 4 bases and the J gene lost 2 bases, with 8 bases spanning the gap. The CDR3 covers 13 residues. CDR3 protein: CASSSTKNYGYTF. The CDR3 DNA follows: TGTGCCAGCAGTTCGACAAAAAACTATGGCTACACCTTC.

The V call is TRBV5-5, the J call TRBJ1-5; D possibly corresponds to TRBD1 (6 bases). Germline V gene sequence: CDR1 SGHKS, CDR2 YYEKEE (reference sequence). Trimming took off 0 bases at V and 6 bases at J, with 16 bases between the two ends. CDR3 length: 16 amino acids. Written as DNA, the CDR3 is TGTGCCAGCAGCTTGGCACAGGGCCCATTCGGTCAGCCCCAGCATTTT. Protein: CASSLAQGPFGQPQHF.

Notes on this clone: The sample contains more than one DNA sequence encoding this CDR3. V and J are TRBV5-1 and TRBJ2-3, with 7 bases aligning to TRBD2. V shed 3 bases, J shed 5 bases, and the junction held 6 bases outside the gene matches. This CDR3 is 14 amino acids long. CDR1 SGHRS and CDR2 YFSETQ come from the germline V gene. The CDR3 nucleotides are TGCGCCAGCAGCTCCGTCGCGGGGGAAGATACGCAGTATTTT. This sequence encodes CASSSVAGEDTQYF.

This sequence joins TRBV28 and TRBJ1-2; no clear D gene. The V gene lost 7 bases and the J gene lost 8 bases, with 17 bases spanning the gap. The CDR3 totals 13 residues. The germline V gene has CDR1 MDHEN and CDR2 SYDVKM. DNA of the CDR3: TGTGCCAGCACCTCCCCGGGGTCAGGCGGCTACACCTTC. Amino acid sequence: CASTSPGSGGYTF.

The V call is TRBV5-1, the J call TRBJ1-2; a possible D gene is TRBD1 (5 bases). CDR3 size: 12 residues. Germline V gene sequence: CDR1 SGHRS, CDR2 YFSETQ. V was clipped by 5 bases and J by 5 bases, with 10 bases between them. The chain's CDR3 is CASSQGLYGYTF. CDR3 coding DNA: TGCGCCAGCAGTCAGGGCCTTTATGGCTACACCTTC.

The chain carries TRBV9 and TRBJ2-3, with D tentatively TRBD1 (6 bases). CDR3 length: 15 residues. V lost 0 bases and J 2 bases, leaving 10 bases between the germline ends. Germline-derived CDR1 and CDR2 are SGDLS and YYNGEE. The CDR3 is CASSVEQGNTDTQYF. DNA of the CDR3: TGTGCCAGCAGCGTAGAACAGGGTAACACAGATACGCAGTATTTT.

As concerns this clone: This sample also contains other DNA sequences that code for the same CDR3. The rearrangement links TRBV18 to TRBJ1-2, with D possibly being TRBD1 (6 bases). Trimming took off 1 base at V and 4 bases at J, with 7 bases between the two ends. The CDR3 has 13 amino acids. Germline V CDR1 and CDR2: KGHSH, LQKENI. The CDR3 coding sequence is TGTGCCAGCTCACCACTGGACAGCTATGGCTACACCTTC. Protein: CASSPLDSYGYTF.

The chain combines TRBV5-6 with TRBJ1-2; D is perhaps TRBD1 (5 bases). Trimming removed 0 bases at V and 4 bases at J, with 13 bases between. This CDR3 spans 15 amino acids. The germline V gene encodes CDR1 SGHDT and CDR2 YYEEEE. This CDR3 reads CASSLGRGSAYGYTF. CDR3 DNA: TGTGCCAGCAGCTTGGGACGGGGGTCGGCCTATGGCTACACCTTC.

This clone was seen once. The rearrangement links TRBV2 to TRBJ1-2, with 12 nucleotides matching TRBD1. The CDR3 runs to 18 residues. Germline CDR1 reads SNHLY; CDR2 reads FYNNEI. Trimming at V came to 0 bases and at J to 8 bases, leaving 13 bases not matched to a gene. This CDR3 reads CASSEALPGTGGAGGYTF. The CDR3 region has the DNA TGTGCCAGCAGTGAAGCGCTTCCGGGGACAGGGGGCGCGGGGGGCTACACCTTC. Complete variable domain (other parts from reference TRBV2 and TRBJ1-2): EPEVTQTPSHQVTQMGQEVILRCVPISNHLYFYWYRQILGQKVEFLVSFYNNEISEKSEIFDDQFSVERPDGSNFTLKIRSTKLEDSAMYFCASSEALPGTGGAGGYTFGSGTRLTVV.

The V gene is TRBV5-6, the J gene TRBJ2-6; tentative D call: TRBD1 (5 bases). V was cut by 5 bases and J by 0 bases, with 9 bases left in between. Germline CDR1 SGHDT, CDR2 YYEEEE. This CDR3 spans 15 amino acids. CDR3 residues: CASSPQGSGANVLTF. The CDR3 DNA follows: TGTGCCAGCAGTCCGCAGGGCTCTGGGGCCAACGTCCTGACTTTC.

Only one count was recorded for this clone. The rearrangement uses TRBV7-3 and TRBJ2-1, with 12 bases matching TRBD2. V lost 1 base to trimming and J lost 15 bases; unmatched junction nucleotides: 7. The CDR3 is 14 amino acids. CDR1 and CDR2 (germline): SGHTA, FQGTGA. CDR3 residues: CASSLRLAGGLRFF. In DNA, the CDR3 is TGTGCCAGCAGCTTAAGGCTAGCGGGGGGGCTGCGGTTCTTC.

The chain combines TRBV30 with TRBJ2-7; 7 bases agree with TRBD1. Germline loops: CDR1 GTSNPN, CDR2 SVGIG (reference sequence). The CDR3 sequence is 14 residues long. V gave up 4 bases and J gave up 4 bases; unmatched junction bases: 10. CDR3 bases: TGTGCCTGGAACTTCGACAGGGTAGGGTACGAGCAGTACTTC. Translated: CAWNFDRVGYEQYF.

The chain joins TRBV5-1 to TRBJ2-5; weak D call: TRBD1 (5 bases). CDR3 size: 15 residues. Trimming took 4 bases from V and 4 from J, leaving 17 bases between them. Germline V gene sequence: CDR1 SGHRS, CDR2 YFSETQ. The CDR3 sequence is CASSLSIEQAETQYF. CDR3 coding DNA: TGCGCCAGCAGCCTTAGTATTGAACAGGCAGAGACCCAGTACTTC.

The chain employs TRBV30 and TRBJ2-5; D unclear. V was shortened by 3 bases and J by 5 bases, with 13 bases between the two germline ends. The CDR3 consists of 13 residues. Germline V gives CDR1 GTSNPN, CDR2 SVGIG (reference sequence). The CDR3, as DNA: TGTGCCTGGAGGCACCCACAACCGGAGACCCAGTACTTC. It encodes CAWRHPQPETQYF.